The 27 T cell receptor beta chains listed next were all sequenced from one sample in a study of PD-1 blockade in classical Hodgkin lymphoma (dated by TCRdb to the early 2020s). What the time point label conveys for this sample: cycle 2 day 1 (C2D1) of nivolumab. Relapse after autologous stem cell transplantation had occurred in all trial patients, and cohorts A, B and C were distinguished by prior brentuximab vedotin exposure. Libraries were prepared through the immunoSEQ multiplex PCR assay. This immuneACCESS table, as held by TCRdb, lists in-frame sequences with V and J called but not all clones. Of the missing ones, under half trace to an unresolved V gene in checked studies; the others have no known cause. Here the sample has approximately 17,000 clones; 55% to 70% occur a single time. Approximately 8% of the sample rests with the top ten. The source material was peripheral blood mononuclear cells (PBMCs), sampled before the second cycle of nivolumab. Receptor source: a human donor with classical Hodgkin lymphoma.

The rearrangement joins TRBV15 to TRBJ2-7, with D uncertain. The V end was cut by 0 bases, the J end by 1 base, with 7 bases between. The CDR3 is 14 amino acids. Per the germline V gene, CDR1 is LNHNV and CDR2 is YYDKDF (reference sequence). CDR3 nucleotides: TGTGCCACCAGCAGAGATCGTCAGTCCTACGAGCAGTACTTC. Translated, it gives CATSRDRQSYEQYF.

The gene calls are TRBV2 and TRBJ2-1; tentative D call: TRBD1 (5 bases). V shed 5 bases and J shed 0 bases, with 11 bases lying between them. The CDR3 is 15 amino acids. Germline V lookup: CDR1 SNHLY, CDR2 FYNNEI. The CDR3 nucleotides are TGTGCCAGCAGTCATAGGGGTGGCTCCTACAATGAGCAGTTCTTC. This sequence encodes CASSHRGGSYNEQFF.

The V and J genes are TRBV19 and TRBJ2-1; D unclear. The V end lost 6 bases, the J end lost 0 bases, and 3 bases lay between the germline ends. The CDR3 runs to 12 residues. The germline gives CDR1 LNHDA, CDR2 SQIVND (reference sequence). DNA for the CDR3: TGTGCCAGTAGCGGCTCCTACAATGAGCAGTTCTTC. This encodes CASSGSYNEQFF.

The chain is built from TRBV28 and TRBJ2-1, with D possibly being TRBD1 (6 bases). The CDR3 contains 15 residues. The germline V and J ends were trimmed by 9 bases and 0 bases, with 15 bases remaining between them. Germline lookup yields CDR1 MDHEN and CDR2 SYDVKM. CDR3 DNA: TGTGCCAGTTGGGCAGGGGACCTCTCCTACAATGAGCAGTTCTTC. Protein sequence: CASWAGDLSYNEQFF. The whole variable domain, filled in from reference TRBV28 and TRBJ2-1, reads DVKVTQSSRYLVKRTGEKVFLECVQDMDHENMFWYRQDPGLGLRLIYFSYDVKMKEKGDIPEGYSVSREKKERFSLILESASTNQTSMYLCASWAGDLSYNEQFFGPGTRLTVL.

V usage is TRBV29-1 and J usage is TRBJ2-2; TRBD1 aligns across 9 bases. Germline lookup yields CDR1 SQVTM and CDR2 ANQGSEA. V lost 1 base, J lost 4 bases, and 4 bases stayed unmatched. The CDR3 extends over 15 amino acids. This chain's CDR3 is CSVEGGQGITGELFF. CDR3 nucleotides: TGCAGCGTTGAAGGGGGACAGGGTATCACCGGGGAGCTGTTTTTT.

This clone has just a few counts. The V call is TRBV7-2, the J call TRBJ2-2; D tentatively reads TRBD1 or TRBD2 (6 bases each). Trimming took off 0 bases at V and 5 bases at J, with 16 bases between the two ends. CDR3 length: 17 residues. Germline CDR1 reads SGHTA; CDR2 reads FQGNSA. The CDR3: CASSLAPSRGGTGELFF. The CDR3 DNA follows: TGTGCCAGCAGCTTAGCGCCTTCCAGGGGAGGAACCGGGGAGCTGTTTTTT. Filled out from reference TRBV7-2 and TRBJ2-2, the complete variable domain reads GAGVSQSPSNKVTEKGKDVELRCDPISGHTALYWYRQSLGQGLEFLIYFQGNSAPDKSGLPSDRFSAERTGGSVSTLTIQRTQQEDSAVYLCASSLAPSRGGTGELFFGEGSRLTVL.

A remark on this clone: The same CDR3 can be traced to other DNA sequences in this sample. The chain's CDR3 is CASSVSGTSTDTQYF. The CDR3 DNA reads TGTGCCAGCAGCGTTAGCGGGACCAGCACAGATACGCAGTATTTT. This rearrangement joins TRBV9 to TRBJ2-3; 8 bases map to TRBD2. V trimming: 2 bases; J trimming: 0 bases; junction bases outside the gene matches: 2. CDR3 length equals 15 residues. Germline V lookup: CDR1 SGDLS, CDR2 YYNGEE.

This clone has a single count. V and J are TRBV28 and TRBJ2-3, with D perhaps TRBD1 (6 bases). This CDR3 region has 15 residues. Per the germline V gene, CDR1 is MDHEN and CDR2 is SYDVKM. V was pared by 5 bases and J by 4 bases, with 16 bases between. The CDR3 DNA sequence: TGTGCCAGCAGTCCAACAGGGAATCGCCCAGATACGCAGTATTTT. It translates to CASSPTGNRPDTQYF.

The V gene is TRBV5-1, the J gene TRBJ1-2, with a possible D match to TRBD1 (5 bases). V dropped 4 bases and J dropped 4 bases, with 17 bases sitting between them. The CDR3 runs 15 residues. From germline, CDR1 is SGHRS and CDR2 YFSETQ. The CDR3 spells CASSPATGRSYGYTF. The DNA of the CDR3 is TGCGCCAGCAGCCCTGCCACAGGACGCTCCTATGGCTACACCTTC.

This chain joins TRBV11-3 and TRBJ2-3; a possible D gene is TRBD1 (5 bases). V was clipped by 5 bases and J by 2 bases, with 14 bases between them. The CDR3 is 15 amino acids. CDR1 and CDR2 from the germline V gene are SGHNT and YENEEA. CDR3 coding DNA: TGTGCCAGCAGCCTAGGGGCGGAGCTCACAGATACGCAGTATTTT. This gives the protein CASSLGAELTDTQYF.

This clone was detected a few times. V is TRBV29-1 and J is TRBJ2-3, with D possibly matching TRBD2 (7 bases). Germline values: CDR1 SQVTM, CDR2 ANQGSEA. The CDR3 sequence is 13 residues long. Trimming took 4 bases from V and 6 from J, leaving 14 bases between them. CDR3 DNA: TGCAGCGTTGGAGGGGGGGAGGAGGATACGCAGTATTTT. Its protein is CSVGGGEEDTQYF.

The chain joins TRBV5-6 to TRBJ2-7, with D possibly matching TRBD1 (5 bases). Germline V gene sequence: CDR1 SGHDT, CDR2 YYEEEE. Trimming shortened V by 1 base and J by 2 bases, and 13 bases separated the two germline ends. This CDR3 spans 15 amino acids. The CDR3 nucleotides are TGTGCCAGCAGCTTGTTTGGGCAGGGAACCTACGAGCAGTACTTC. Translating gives CASSLFGQGTYEQYF. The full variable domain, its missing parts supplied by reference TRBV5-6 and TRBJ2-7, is DAGVTQSPTHLIKTRGQQVTLRCSPKSGHDTVSWYQQALGQGPQFIFQYYEEEERQRGNFPDRFSGHQFPNYSSELNVNALLLGDSALYLCASSLFGQGTYEQYFGPGTRLTVT.

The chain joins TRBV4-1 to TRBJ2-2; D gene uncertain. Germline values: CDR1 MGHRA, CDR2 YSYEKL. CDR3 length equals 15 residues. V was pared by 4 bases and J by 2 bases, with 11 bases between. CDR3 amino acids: CASSPRGVNTGELFF. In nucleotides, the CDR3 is TGCGCCAGCAGCCCCCGTGGGGTTAACACCGGGGAGCTGTTTTTT.

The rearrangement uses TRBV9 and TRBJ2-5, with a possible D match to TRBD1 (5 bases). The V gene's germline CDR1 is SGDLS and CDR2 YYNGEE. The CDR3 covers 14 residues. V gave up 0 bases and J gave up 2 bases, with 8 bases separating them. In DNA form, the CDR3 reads TGTGCCAGCAGCGTAGAATCAGGGCAAGAGACCCAGTACTTC. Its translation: CASSVESGQETQYF.

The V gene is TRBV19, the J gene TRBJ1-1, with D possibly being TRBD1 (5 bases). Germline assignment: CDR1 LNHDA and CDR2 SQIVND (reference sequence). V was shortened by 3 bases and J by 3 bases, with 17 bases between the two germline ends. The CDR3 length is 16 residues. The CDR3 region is CASSIRASPGDTEAFF. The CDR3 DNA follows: TGTGCCAGTAGTATTCGGGCCTCCCCGGGGGACACTGAAGCTTTCTTT.

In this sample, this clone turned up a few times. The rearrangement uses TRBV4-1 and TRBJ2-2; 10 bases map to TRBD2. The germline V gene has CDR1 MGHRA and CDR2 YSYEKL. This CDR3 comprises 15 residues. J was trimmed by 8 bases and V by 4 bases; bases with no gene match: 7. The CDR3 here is CASSLSSGSGGELFF. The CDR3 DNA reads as TGCGCCAGCAGCCTGTCTAGCGGGAGTGGGGGGGAGCTGTTTTTT.

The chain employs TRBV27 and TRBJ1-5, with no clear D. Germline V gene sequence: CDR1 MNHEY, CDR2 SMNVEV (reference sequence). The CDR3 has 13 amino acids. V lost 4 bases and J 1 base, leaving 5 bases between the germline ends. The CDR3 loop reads CASSYQSNQPQHF. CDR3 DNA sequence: TGTGCCAGCAGTTACCAGAGCAATCAGCCCCAGCATTTT.

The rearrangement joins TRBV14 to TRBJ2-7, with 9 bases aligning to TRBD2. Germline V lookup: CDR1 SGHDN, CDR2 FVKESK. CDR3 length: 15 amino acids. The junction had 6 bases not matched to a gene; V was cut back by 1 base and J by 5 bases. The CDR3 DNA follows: TGTGCCAGCAGCCAAGGCCTGGGACTAGCAGACGAGCAGTACTTC. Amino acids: CASSQGLGLADEQYF.

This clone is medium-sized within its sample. In nucleotides, the CDR3 is TGTGCCAGCAGCGTAGGTTCGCGGACCTACGAGCAGTACTTC. Amino acid sequence: CASSVGSRTYEQYF. The chain couples TRBV9 to TRBJ2-7; D is unclear. V lost 0 bases and J lost 2, with 9 bases in between. Germline-derived CDR1 and CDR2 are SGDLS and YYNGEE. CDR3 size: 14 residues.

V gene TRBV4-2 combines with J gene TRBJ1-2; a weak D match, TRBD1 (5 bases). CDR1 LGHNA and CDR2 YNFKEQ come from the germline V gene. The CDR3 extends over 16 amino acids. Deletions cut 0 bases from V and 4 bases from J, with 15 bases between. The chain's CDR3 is CASSQDLGAQSYGYTF. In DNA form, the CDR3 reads TGTGCCAGCAGCCAAGATCTTGGGGCCCAGAGCTATGGCTACACCTTC.

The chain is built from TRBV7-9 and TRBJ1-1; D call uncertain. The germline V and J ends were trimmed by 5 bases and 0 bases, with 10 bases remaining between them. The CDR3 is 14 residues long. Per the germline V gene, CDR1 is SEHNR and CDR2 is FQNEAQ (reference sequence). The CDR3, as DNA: TGTGCCAGCAGCGGAAGGACCCTGAACACTGAAGCTTTCTTT. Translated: CASSGRTLNTEAFF.

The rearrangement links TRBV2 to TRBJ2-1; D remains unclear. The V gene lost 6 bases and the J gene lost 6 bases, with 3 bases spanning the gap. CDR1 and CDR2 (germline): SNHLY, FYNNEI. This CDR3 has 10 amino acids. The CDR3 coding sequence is TGTGCCAGCAGCCTCAATGAGCAGTTCTTC. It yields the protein CASSLNEQFF.

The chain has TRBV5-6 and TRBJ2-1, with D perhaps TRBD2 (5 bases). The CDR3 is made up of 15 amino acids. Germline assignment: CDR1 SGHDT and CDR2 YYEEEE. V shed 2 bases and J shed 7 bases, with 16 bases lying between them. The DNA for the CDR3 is TGTGCCAGCAGCTTCGGGGTTCTAATAAGGAATGAGCAGTTCTTC. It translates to CASSFGVLIRNEQFF.

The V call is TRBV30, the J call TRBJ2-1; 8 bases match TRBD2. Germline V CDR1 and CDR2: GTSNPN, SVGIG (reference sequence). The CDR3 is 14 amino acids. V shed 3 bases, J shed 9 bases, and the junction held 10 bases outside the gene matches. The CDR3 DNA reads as TGTGCCTGGAGAAGTTCCGGGAGGGCCGGTGAGCAGTTCTTC. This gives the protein CAWRSSGRAGEQFF.

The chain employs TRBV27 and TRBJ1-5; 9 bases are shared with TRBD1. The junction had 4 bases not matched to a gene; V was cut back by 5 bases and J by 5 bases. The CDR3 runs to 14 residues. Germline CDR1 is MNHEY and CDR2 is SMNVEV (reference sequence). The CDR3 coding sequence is TGTGCCAGCAGTCCGGGGACAGGGTATCAGCCCCAGCATTTT. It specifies CASSPGTGYQPQHF.

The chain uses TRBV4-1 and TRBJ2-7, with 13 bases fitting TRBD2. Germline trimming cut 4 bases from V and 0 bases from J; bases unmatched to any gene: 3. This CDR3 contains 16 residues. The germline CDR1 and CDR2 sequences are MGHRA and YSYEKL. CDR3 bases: TGCGCCAGCAGCCCCTGGACTAGCGGGAGCTCCTACGAGCAGTACTTC. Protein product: CASSPWTSGSSYEQYF.

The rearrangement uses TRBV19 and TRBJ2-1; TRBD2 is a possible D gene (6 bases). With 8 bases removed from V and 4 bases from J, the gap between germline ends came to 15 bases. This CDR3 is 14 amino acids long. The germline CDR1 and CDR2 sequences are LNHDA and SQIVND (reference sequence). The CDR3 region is CASGSGLVYNEQFF. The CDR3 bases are TGTGCCAGTGGGTCGGGACTCGTATACAATGAGCAGTTCTTC.